The 14 T cell receptor beta chains presented below share a single source sample, sequenced in a study of shared clonotypes between healthy human individuals. Only in-frame clones appear in the TCRdb table, and some are missing; sequencing was by immunoSEQ multiplex PCR. The sample has about 1,800,000 clones, roughly 94% seen once; the top ten hold more than 0.95%. Naive CD8 populations comprised CD45RO-negative cells positively selected for CCR7, excluding terminally differentiated effector memory CD45RA+ cells. The sample was naive CD8+ T cells sorted from blood. These receptors were obtained from a young man in good health.

V gene TRBV6-5 combines with J gene TRBJ2-1, with 10 bases matching TRBD2. CDR3 length: 15 residues. Trimming cost V 8 bases and J 7 bases; bases outside gene matches: 11. Germline-derived CDR1 and CDR2 are MNHEY and SVGAGI. Written as DNA, the CDR3 is TGTGCCAGCGGAATTCGCTTTAGCGGGAGGAATGAGCAGTTCTTC. This translates into CASGIRFSGRNEQFF.

This rearrangement joins TRBV10-3 to TRBJ2-2; 10 bases map to TRBD2. Trimming cost V 0 bases and J 6 bases; bases outside gene matches: 10. The CDR3 has 18 residues. Germline V CDR1 and CDR2: ENHRY, SYGVKD. CDR3 region: CAISESASGGIHSGELFF. CDR3 coding DNA: TGTGCCATCAGTGAGTCGGCTAGCGGGGGTATCCACTCCGGGGAGCTGTTTTTT.

This clone was detected once. V and J are TRBV10-3 and TRBJ2-2, with 9 bases aligning to TRBD2. J was trimmed by 0 bases and V by 4 bases; bases with no gene match: 6. The CDR3 contains 17 residues. Germline V CDR1 and CDR2: ENHRY, SYGVKD. The CDR3 sequence: CAISASSGAPNTGELFF. CDR3 DNA: TGTGCCATCAGTGCGTCTAGCGGGGCCCCGAACACCGGGGAGCTGTTTTTT.

The chain is built from TRBV27 and TRBJ1-4; 7 bases line up with TRBD1. The CDR3 totals 14 residues. Germline loops: CDR1 MNHEY, CDR2 SMNVEV (reference sequence). J lost 12 bases, V lost 6 bases, and 13 bases had no gene match. CDR3 sequence reads: CASSPLGTDKELFF. The CDR3 DNA sequence: TGTGCCAGCAGCCCACTCGGGACAGACAAGGAACTGTTTTTT.

CDR3 sequence reads: CASSQSPIAPYEQYF. In nucleotides, the CDR3 is TGCGCCAGCAGCCAAAGCCCGATAGCCCCCTACGAGCAGTACTTC. This chain joins TRBV4-3 and TRBJ2-7; D is undetermined. Germline V gene lookup returns CDR1 LGHNA and CDR2 YSLEER. V was shortened by 2 bases and J by 2 bases, with 13 bases between the two germline ends. CDR3 length: 15 residues.

The chain has TRBV27 and TRBJ2-7; 8 nucleotides line up with TRBD1. V was clipped by 5 bases and J by 5 bases; unmatched bases: 8. Germline CDR1 is MNHEY and CDR2 is SMNVEV (reference sequence). This CDR3 is 14 amino acids long. CDR3 in amino acids: CASSNRQGANEQYF. DNA for the CDR3: TGTGCCAGCAGTAACAGGCAGGGGGCCAACGAGCAGTACTTC.

The chain is built from TRBV6-1 and TRBJ1-1, with D possibly being TRBD1 (5 bases). The CDR3 extends over 15 amino acids. Germline V lookup: CDR1 MNHNS, CDR2 SASEGT. Deletions cut 4 bases from V and 1 base from J, with 13 bases between. CDR3 protein: CASSALGGENTEAFF. The DNA for the CDR3 is TGTGCCAGCAGTGCCCTTGGAGGGGAGAACACTGAAGCTTTCTTT.

The chain carries TRBV28 and TRBJ2-5, with 8 bases matching TRBD1. This CDR3 has 17 residues. The J segment lost 5 bases and the V segment lost 4 bases, leaving 15 bases of the junction unmatched. Germline CDR1 and CDR2: MDHEN and SYDVKM. This CDR3 is CASSSSVEDREAETQYF. CDR3 in DNA: TGTGCCAGCAGTTCCAGTGTTGAGGACAGGGAAGCGGAGACCCAGTACTTC.

The chain links TRBV29-1 to TRBJ2-2, with a possible D match to TRBD1 (6 bases). V lost 8 bases and J lost 3, with 13 bases in between. CDR1 and CDR2 (germline): SQVTM, ANQGSEA. The CDR3 consists of 13 residues. CDR3 nucleotide sequence: TGCAGCCTCCGGGACACATACACCGGGGAGCTGTTTTTT. Its protein product is CSLRDTYTGELFF.

Of note for this clone: Other nucleotide sequences from this sample produce the same CDR3. The chain is built from TRBV27 and TRBJ2-3; D might be TRBD2 (6 bases). V lost 5 bases, J lost 2 bases, and 11 bases lay in between. Germline V CDR1 and CDR2: MNHEY, SMNVEV (reference sequence). This CDR3 spans 14 amino acids. The DNA for the CDR3 is TGTGCCAGCAGTCTGCGGGACTTCACAGATACGCAGTATTTT. As protein: CASSLRDFTDTQYF.

The chain employs TRBV13 and TRBJ2-3; no definite D call. Germline V CDR1 and CDR2: PRHDT, FYEKMQ (reference sequence). V gave up 2 bases and J gave up 2 bases, with 20 bases separating them. This CDR3 is 18 amino acids long. CDR3 protein: CASSLIPGWGPTTDTQYF. CDR3 coding DNA: TGTGCCAGCAGCTTAATCCCGGGCTGGGGTCCGACCACAGATACGCAGTATTTT.

Points on this clone: The sample has other DNA sequences that encode this CDR3 too. This chain joins TRBV5-1 and TRBJ1-1; no definite D call. Trimming took off 4 bases at V and 4 bases at J, with 5 bases between the two ends. The CDR3 runs to 11 residues. In germline, CDR1 is SGHRS, CDR2 YFSETQ. This CDR3 reads CASSLGTEAFF. The CDR3 DNA follows: TGCGCCAGCAGCCTGGGCACTGAAGCTTTCTTT.

In its sample, this clone was seen once. The chain couples TRBV29-1 to TRBJ1-2, with TRBD1 identical over 9 bases. CDR3 length: 14 amino acids. Losses at the gene ends were 0 bases for V and 8 bases for J; bases not matched to a gene: 7. CDR1 is SQVTM and CDR2 is ANQGSEA in the germline V gene. CDR3: CSVEDLQGAEGYTF. The DNA for the CDR3 is TGCAGCGTTGAAGACCTACAGGGGGCTGAAGGCTACACCTTC.

The V and J genes are TRBV7-9 and TRBJ1-2; TRBD1 matches 7 bases. With V trimmed by 5 bases and J by 9 bases, 12 bases remained unmatched. Looked up from germline, CDR1 is SEHNR and CDR2 is FQNEAQ (reference sequence). The CDR3 has 14 amino acids. CDR3 loop: CASSPGGPQGSYTF. The CDR3 DNA sequence: TGTGCCAGCAGCCCCGGAGGGCCACAGGGGAGCTACACCTTC.